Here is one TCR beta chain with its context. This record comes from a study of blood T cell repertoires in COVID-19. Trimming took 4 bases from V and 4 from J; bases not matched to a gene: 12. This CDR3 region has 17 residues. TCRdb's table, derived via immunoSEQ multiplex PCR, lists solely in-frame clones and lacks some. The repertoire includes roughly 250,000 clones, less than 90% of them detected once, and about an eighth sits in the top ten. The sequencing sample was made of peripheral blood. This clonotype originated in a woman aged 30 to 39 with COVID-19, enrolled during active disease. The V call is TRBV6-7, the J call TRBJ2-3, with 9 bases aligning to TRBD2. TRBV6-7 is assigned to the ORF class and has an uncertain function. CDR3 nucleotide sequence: TGTGCCAGCAGTTTGCCCAATCTAGCGGGGTGCCCAGATACGCAGTATTTT. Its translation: CASSLPNLAGCPDTQYF.